The present T cell receptor beta chain was sequenced within a study of identical twins listed by TCRdb under 2016. Concerning the study at large: To test whether fetal clonotypes persist, the study used deep sequencing on TCR alpha and beta repertoires from monozygotic twins, unrelated adults of various ages, and cord blood. To rule out contamination, replicate twin experiments were performed at different times with different library preparation protocols. Paper-wide results and their limitations: Because the same donors could not be followed over many years, conclusions were based on cross-sectional statistical analysis. Invariant T cells such as MAIT and iNKT could partly confound zero-insertion analyses, though diverse VJ usage argued against this for most clonotypes. Abundant cord blood beta clonotypes had fewer insertions, young adult naive repertoires showed a similar but weaker trend, and memory repertoires showed no such trend. Compared with coincidental sharing between unrelated individuals, out-of-frame TCR alpha sequences shared between twins had an excess of sequences with low generation probability. In monozygotic twins, recombination models systematically underestimated out-of-frame TCR alpha sharing, but the models matched the sharing seen between unrelated individuals. In beta out-of-frame sequences, excess twin sharing was weaker, because having fewer shared sequences lowered the signal-to-noise ratio.

The CDR3 has 14 amino acids, counting the end cysteine and phenylalanine. This entry keeps only the CDR3 DNA: 42 bases, framed from base 1. Compared with germline, V lacks 6 bases and J lacks 4 bases; bases without a gene match: 5. Every donor in the study was a healthy Caucasian. Three pairs of female monozygotic twins, all aged 18 to 29 years, made up the twin cohort. Peripheral blood mononuclear cells were the source from which RNA for the TCR libraries was isolated. This clonotype has at least ten counts. The clone's antigen remains unknown. The sample holds no much larger clone one base away, and base qualities are not on file. The library came from 5' RACE. Sequencing used an Illumina HiSeq 2000. Template switching introduced a universal primer binding site; the final cDNA contained a unique molecular identifier, enabling accurate counting of TCR cDNA molecules. First-strand cDNA for TCR alpha and beta chains was synthesized from specific primers in the conserved constant-segment region. To control for contamination, every cDNA library was double barcoded, receiving both a SMART-Mk sample barcode and Illumina barcodes. TruSeq adapter sequences and Illumina sample barcodes were added in two successive PCR steps. The TCR alpha and beta cDNA libraries were sequenced on the Illumina HiSeq platform using custom primers. Concerning the study's data processing: MiGEC processed the raw reads to extract unique molecular identifiers, while MiXCR was used to determine the CDR3 positions. Recombination models were inferred per individual with the repgenHMM and IGoR tools using an EM algorithm. Shared clonotype analysis was performed with the tcR package in R, normalizing sharing by the product of cloneset sizes. To study raw recombination free of thymic and clonal selection effects, out-of-frame nonproductive sequences were analyzed. TCRdb reran the public reads through fastp at Q25 and MiXCR, keeping productive beta chains. Entries that share a CDR3 protein sequence are merged under the most common genes and DNA. These V and J calls derive from TCRdb rather than the authors' analysis. The sample table records about 920,000 distinct CDR3 sequences; 12% of these occur just once. The top ten clonotypes cover around 1.6% of the sample.

The data also belong to a second study, concerning yellow fever vaccine responses in identical twins. Per the second study: According to the authors, the vaccine-induced T cell response in identical twins seemed to be partly convergent and partly specific to each individual. Focusing on identical twins, the study followed the T cell clones that responded to the vaccine, and did so with precision.

The clonotype was recovered from a woman between 18 and 29 years old in good health. Recombination joined TRBV12-3 or TRBV12-4 with TRBJ2-1; 8 middle bases align to TRBD2. The sample was PBMCs. The bases read TGTGCCAGCAGCGGGAGGGCCGGGTACAATGAGCAGTTCTTC. Protein translation: CASSGRAGYNEQFF.